Included here is one TCR beta chain sequence, with context. Its specificity is not known. They ran version v3.0 of the immunoSEQ assay at survey level. Libraries were prepared by immunoSEQ multiplex PCR; TCRdb keeps only in-frame clonotypes and omits some of them. The data contain more than 20,000 clones, 85% of them singletons. The germline gives CDR1 SGHTA, CDR2 FQGNSA. This CDR3 region has 18 residues. V was trimmed by 0 bases and J by 6 bases, leaving 20 bases between them. The record originates from a study of long-term antiretroviral therapy in people with HIV. Samples held about 0.9-11 million cryopreserved PBMC, and DNA extraction followed. Findings of the study overall: The repertoire was dominated at all time points by clones expanded before ART. Upon ART, diversity increased but remained lower than transplant donor controls. Documentation of ART adherence, viral resistance or therapy changes was absent.

Here the sequenced sample was unsorted PBMCs, taken 2.3 years after starting antiretroviral therapy. This clonotype was sampled from a man in his forties or fifties with HIV. The chain couples TRBV7-2 to TRBJ2-2, with unresolved D. CDR3 protein: CASSLAPGKHPLAGELFF. The CDR3 region has the DNA TGTGCCAGCAGCTTAGCCCCCGGAAAGCACCCGTTGGCCGGGGAGCTGTTTTTT.